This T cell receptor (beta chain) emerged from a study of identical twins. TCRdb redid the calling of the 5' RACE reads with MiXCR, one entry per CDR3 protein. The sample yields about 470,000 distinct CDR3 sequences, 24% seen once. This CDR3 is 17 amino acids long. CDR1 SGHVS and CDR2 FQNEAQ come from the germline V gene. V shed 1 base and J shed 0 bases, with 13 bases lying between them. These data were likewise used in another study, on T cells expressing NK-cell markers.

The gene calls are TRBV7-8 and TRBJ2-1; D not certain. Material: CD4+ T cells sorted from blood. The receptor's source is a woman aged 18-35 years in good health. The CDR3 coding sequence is TGTGCCAGCAGCTTAGTTTCATCCCTAAGCTCCTACAATGAGCAGTTCTTC. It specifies CASSLVSSLSSYNEQFF.